The sequence of this TCR beta chain was determined in a study of T cells in Graves' hyperthyroidism and ophthalmopathy. This clonotype was recorded at least ten times. Its target is unknown. With V trimmed by 5 bases and J by 8 bases, 6 bases remained unmatched. Germline V gene lookup returns CDR1 SGHTA and CDR2 FQGNSA. This CDR3 is 15 amino acids long. Authors of the study amplified TCR beta CDR3 regions from RNA transcripts. During a first-round RT-PCR of the TCR CDR3, the HTBI primer set was used. TCRdb reprocessed the multiplex PCR reads with MiXCR, giving one entry per CDR3 protein. The sample lists approximately 600,000 distinct CDR3 sequences, approximately 15% seen once, with roughly 5.5% in the top ten. Broader study findings: Separation of ophthalmopathy from stable hyperthyroidism was achieved by a 13 V-J model.

Uncontrolled infection, other autoimmune disease, pregnancy or lactation disqualified patients from enrolment. Predating any ophthalmopathy symptoms, the blood sample was taken at first hyperthyroidism diagnosis. This clonotype was sampled from a woman aged 25 to 45 with Graves' hyperthyroidism that later progressed to Graves' ophthalmopathy. This chain joins TRBV7-2 and TRBJ2-1, with TRBD2 matching 13 bases. The source material was blood. CDR3 in amino acids: CASSRRTSGSDEQFF. The CDR3, as DNA: TGTGCCAGCAGCCGGCGGACTAGCGGGAGTGATGAGCAGTTCTTC.